This TCR beta chain was sequenced for a study of shared clonotypes between healthy human individuals. Study in general: Three CD4 naive, three CD4 memory, two CD8 naive and one CD8 memory plate were used per donor. Points from the study as a whole: For sorted subsets, rarefaction showed incomplete sequencing despite large depth.

Each cell subset's genomic DNA was divided evenly among several immunoSEQ plates. Method: immunoSEQ multiplex PCR; TCRdb's copy keeps in-frame clones and lacks some. The table has about 2.4 million clones, more than 80% seen once; the top ten hold 0.13% to 0.15%. Worth noting for this clone: Its specificity is not known.

This CDR3 region has 14 residues. Germline assignment: CDR1 SGHRS and CDR2 YFSETQ. Trimming removed 4 bases from V and 7 bases from J; junction bases left unmatched: 6. Sample: naive CD4+ T cells sorted from blood. The sample's subset: CD45RA+ positively selected. The sequence came from a man aged 18-30 years in good health. The chain carries TRBV5-1 and TRBJ2-1; 9 nucleotides match TRBD2. DNA for the CDR3: TGCGCCAGCAGCCAGATGGCGGGGGGGAATGAGCAGTTCTTC. Translating it yields CASSQMAGGNEQFF.